This T cell receptor (beta chain) was identified in a study of Graves' ophthalmopathy and Graves' hyperthyroidism. Study summary: Ophthalmopathy not arising within 18 months of follow-up defined hyperthyroidism as stable.

Amplification from RNA transcripts yielded the TCR beta CDR3 regions. Scientists carried out first-round RT-PCR using HTBI primers and then a second-round multiplex PCR. TCRdb analysed the multiplex PCR reads with MiXCR anew, one entry per CDR3 protein. Among over a million distinct CDR3 sequences listed, about two fifths were seen once. In the case of this clonotype: As yet, its antigen is unknown.

Study-wide points: In blood appeared most of the expanded thyroid clonotypes whose frequency exceeded 0.001. A model built from 13 signatures distinguished ophthalmopathy from stable hyperthyroidism with 87.88% sensitivity and 81.08% specificity.

Material for sequencing was peripheral blood or thyroid tissue (not recorded which). This TCR was recovered from an adult man with Graves' hyperthyroidism.

Here the CDR3 reads CASSQDGTEYGYTF. Here the CDR3 DNA reads TGCGCCAGCAGCCAAGATGGGACGGAGTATGGCTACACCTTC. V usage is TRBV4-1 and J usage is TRBJ1-2, with D possibly matching TRBD1 (5 bases). The length of the CDR3 is 14 residues. CDR1 is MGHRA, CDR2 YSYEKL, per germline. Between the trimmed V and J ends, which lost 0 bases and 5 bases, there was a span of 10 bases.